This record concerns one T cell receptor (beta chain) sequence. The CDR3 totals 16 residues. V shed 2 bases and J 6 bases; nucleotides not matched to a gene: 13. Looked up from germline, CDR1 is MDHEN and CDR2 is SYDVKM. This entry is derived from a study of siplizumab effects on memory and regulatory T cells. About 9.5 x 10^4 TCR templates underwent assay in each sample. Clones were sequenced by immunoSEQ multiplex PCR, and TCRdb holds only the in-frame ones, with some missing. The sample records some 100,000 clones, around 90% being singletons. V gene TRBV28 combines with J gene TRBJ2-7, with 7 nucleotides matching TRBD2. This TCR was sampled from a human donor in good health. The sequencing sample was made of Tregs sorted from blood. This CDR3 reads CASSLGGSPISSEQYF. The CDR3 DNA sequence: TGTGCCAGCAGTTTAGGCGGGAGCCCCATCAGCTCCGAGCAGTACTTC.